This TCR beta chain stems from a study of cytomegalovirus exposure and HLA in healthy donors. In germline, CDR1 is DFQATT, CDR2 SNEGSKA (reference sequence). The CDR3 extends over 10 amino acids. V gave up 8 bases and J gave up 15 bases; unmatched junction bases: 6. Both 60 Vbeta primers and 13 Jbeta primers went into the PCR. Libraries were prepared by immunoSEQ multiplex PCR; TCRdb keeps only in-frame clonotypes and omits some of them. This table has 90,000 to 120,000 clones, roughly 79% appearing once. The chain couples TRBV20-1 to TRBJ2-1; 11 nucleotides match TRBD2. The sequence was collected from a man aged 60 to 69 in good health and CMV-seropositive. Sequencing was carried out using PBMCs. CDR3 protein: CSTIAGGWFF. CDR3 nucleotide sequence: TGCAGTACCATAGCGGGAGGGTGGTTCTTC.